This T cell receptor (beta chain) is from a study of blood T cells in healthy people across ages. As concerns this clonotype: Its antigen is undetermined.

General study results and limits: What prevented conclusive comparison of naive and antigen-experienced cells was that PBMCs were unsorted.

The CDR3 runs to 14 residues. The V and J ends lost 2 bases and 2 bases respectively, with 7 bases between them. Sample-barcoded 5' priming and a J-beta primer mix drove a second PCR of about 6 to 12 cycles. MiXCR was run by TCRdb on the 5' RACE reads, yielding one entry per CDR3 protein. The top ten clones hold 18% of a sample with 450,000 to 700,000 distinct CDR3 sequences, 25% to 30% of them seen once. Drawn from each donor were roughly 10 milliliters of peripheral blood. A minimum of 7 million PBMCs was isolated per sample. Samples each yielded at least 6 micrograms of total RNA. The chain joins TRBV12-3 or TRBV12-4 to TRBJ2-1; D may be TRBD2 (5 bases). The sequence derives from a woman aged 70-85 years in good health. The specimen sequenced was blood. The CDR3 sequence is CASSLQEAYNEQFF. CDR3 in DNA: TGTGCCAGCAGTTTACAGGAGGCCTACAATGAGCAGTTCTTC.